A selection of T cell receptor beta chains follows, all from one sample in a study of cytomegalovirus exposure and HLA in healthy donors. Repertoires were generated with immunoSEQ multiplex PCR, while TCRdb's copy carries only in-frame clones and drops some. This table has 100,000 to 150,000 clones, 75% to 85% appearing once. Sequenced material: PBMCs. The receptors were sampled from a man aged 25-40 years in good health and CMV-seropositive. CDR3s include the opening cysteine and the closing phenylalanine or tryptophan. D genes are given only for firm matches. Expanded clones are given a class, and other clones once, few, many or no size at all.

cdr3_aa	cdr3_nt	clone_size	d_call	v_call	j_call
CASDRGDQPQHF	TGTGCCAGCGACAGGGGGGATCAGCCCCAGCATTTT	-	TRBD1	TRBV2	TRBJ1-5
CASSVDRSYTEAFF	TGCGCCAGCAGCGTGGACAGGTCGTACACTGAAGCTTTCTTT	once	TRBD1	TRBV5-1	TRBJ1-1
CASSPVRQKWNTEAFF	TGTGCCAGCAGCCCAGTACGACAGAAATGGAACACTGAAGCTTTCTTT	-	-	TRBV7-8	TRBJ1-1
CAISESMAGGTDTQYF	TGTGCCATCAGTGAGTCGATGGCGGGGGGCACAGATACGCAGTATTTT	few	TRBD2	TRBV10-3	TRBJ2-3
CASSTGVTGELFF	TGTGCCAGCAGCACGGGGGTTACCGGGGAGCTGTTTTTT	-	-	TRBV11-3	TRBJ2-2
CASSQGQRTGLFF	TGCGCCAGCAGCCAAGGACAGAGGACAGGTCTGTTTTTT	-	TRBD1	TRBV4-1	TRBJ1-4
CASSSTGVTEAFF	TGTGCCAGCAGCTCTACAGGGGTTACTGAAGCTTTCTTT	-	TRBD1	TRBV6-5	TRBJ1-1
CASSERGSHTDTQYF	TGTGCCAGCAGTGAAAGGGGCTCCCACACAGATACGCAGTATTTT	once	-	TRBV6-1	TRBJ2-3
CASRLATTDTQYF	TGTGCCAGCCGACTAGCAACCACAGATACGCAGTATTTT	-	TRBD2	TRBV7-8	TRBJ2-3
CALEGQGSWNSPLHF	TGTGCCCTTGAAGGACAGGGCAGCTGGAATTCACCCCTCCACTTT	-	TRBD1	TRBV6-1	TRBJ1-6
CASSQQGHEQYF	TGCGCCAGCAGCCAACAGGGTCACGAGCAGTACTTC	-	-	TRBV5-1	TRBJ2-7
CASSFGSQTGIVNSPLHF	TGCGCCAGCAGCTTCGGGAGTCAGACAGGGATTGTCAATTCACCCCTCCACTTT	-	TRBD1	TRBV5-1	TRBJ1-6
CASSQGLTSVGNEQFF	TGTGCCAGCAGCCAAGGTCTGACTAGCGTAGGTAATGAGCAGTTCTTC	-	TRBD2	TRBV4-2	TRBJ2-1
CASSKGSGQPQHF	TGTGCCAGCAGCAAGGGTTCAGGGCAGCCCCAGCATTTT	-	-	TRBV5-6	TRBJ1-5
CASQTDWTGELFF	TGTGCCAGCCAGACAGATTGGACCGGGGAGCTGTTTTTT	-	-	TRBV2	TRBJ2-2
CASSPYRGGGQPQHF	TGTGCCAGCAGTCCCTACCGGGGTGGCGGTCAGCCCCAGCATTTT	few	-	TRBV6-5	TRBJ1-5
CAWSYPVGTGMNEQFF	TGTGCCTGGAGTTACCCGGTAGGGACAGGGATGAATGAGCAGTTCTTC	once	TRBD1	TRBV30	TRBJ2-1
CASSLDSNTNYGYTF	TGTGCCAGCAGTCTCGACAGCAACACTAACTATGGCTACACCTTC	-	-	TRBV2	TRBJ1-2
CASSPLAGGRTDTQYF	TGTGCCAGCAGCCCCTTAGCGGGGGGGAGGACAGATACGCAGTATTTT	-	TRBD2	TRBV7-8	TRBJ2-3
CASSLSRQVDGYTF	TGTGCCAGCAGTTTAAGTAGGCAGGTTGACGGCTACACCTTC	-	-	TRBV28	TRBJ1-2
CASSFGLAGEQYF	TGTGCCAGCAGCTTTGGACTAGCGGGGGAGCAGTACTTC	once	TRBD2	TRBV5-6	TRBJ2-7
CASSVASEAGGAQTQYF	TGTGCCAGCAGCGTAGCTTCGGAAGCGGGGGGCGCACAGACCCAGTACTTC	-	TRBD2	TRBV9	TRBJ2-5
CSVVGGATDTQYF	TGCAGCGTTGTGGGGGGTGCCACAGATACGCAGTATTTT	few	-	TRBV29-1	TRBJ2-3
CASSLGGTDTQYF	TGTGCCAGCAGCTTAGGAGGTACAGATACGCAGTATTTT	-	-	TRBV7-2	TRBJ2-3
CASSLGQMNTEAFF	TGTGCCAGCAGCTTGGGTCAGATGAACACTGAAGCTTTCTTT	-	-	TRBV5-4	TRBJ1-1